What follows are 32 T cell receptor beta chains derived from one specimen sequenced in a study of identical twins (dated by TCRdb to the mid-2010s). The library came from 5' RACE. The reads were generated on an Illumina HiSeq 2000. TCRdb itself trimmed the public reads at Q25 with fastp, ran MiXCR and retained productive beta chains. Rows merge per CDR3 protein into single entries with the most common DNA and genes. The sample table holds approximately 890,000 distinct CDR3 sequences, of which roughly an eighth were seen once. Clones ranked in the top ten supply around 1.6% of the sample. These data were also filed under a second study, of yellow fever vaccine responses in identical twins.

Sample: PBMCs. All receptors derive from a woman aged 18-29 years in good health.

The J gene is TRBJ2-3, the V gene TRBV20-1; the D call may be TRBD1 or TRBD2 (6 bases each). Germline values: CDR1 DFQATT, CDR2 SNEGSKA (reference sequence). The CDR3 length is 12 residues. Trimming took 0 bases from V and 8 from J, leaving 9 bases between them. CDR3 in DNA: TGCAGTGCTAGAGATCCGGGGGCTACGCAGTATTTT. Protein: CSARDPGATQYF.

This clonotype turned up a few times. The chain uses TRBV29-1 and TRBJ2-1, with 7 bases identical to TRBD2. The germline CDR1 and CDR2 sequences are SQVTM and ANQGSEA. After removal of 4 bases from V and 5 bases from J, the junction contained 5 bases not matched to a gene. CDR3 length: 13 residues. As DNA, the CDR3 is TGCAGCGTTGTGGGAGGGTCCAACAATGAGCAGTTCTTC. This gives the protein CSVVGGSNNEQFF.

V is TRBV27 and J is TRBJ2-7; 13 nucleotides match TRBD2. The CDR3 length is 14 residues. Germline lookup yields CDR1 MNHEY and CDR2 SMNVEV (reference sequence). The trim removed 6 bases at V and 6 bases at J, leaving 5 bases unmatched. CDR3 protein: CASRLAGGPTEQYF. In DNA form, the CDR3 reads TGTGCCAGCAGACTAGCGGGAGGGCCAACCGAGCAGTACTTC.

A few counts support this clonotype. The chain links TRBV6-5 to TRBJ2-6; 10 positions agree with TRBD1. The CDR3 spans 17 residues. Germline CDR1 and CDR2: MNHEY and SVGAGI. With V trimmed by 4 bases and J by 0 bases, 3 bases remained unmatched. The CDR3: CASSSGTGVSGANVLTF. The CDR3 nucleotides read TGTGCCAGCAGTTCCGGGACAGGGGTCTCTGGGGCCAACGTCCTGACTTTC.

This clonotype was counted a few times. The V call is TRBV10-3, the J call TRBJ2-3; the D is unclear. Germline values: CDR1 ENHRY, CDR2 SYGVKD. The CDR3 loop spans 13 amino acids. Trimming stripped 9 bases from V and 6 bases from J, with 16 bases between. The CDR3 protein is CAMNLGHGDTQYF. DNA for the CDR3: TGTGCCATGAACCTAGGCCATGGGGATACGCAGTATTTT.

The J gene is TRBJ2-5, the V gene TRBV20-1; 13 bases are shared with TRBD2. Germline CDR1 is DFQATT and CDR2 is SNEGSKA (reference sequence). The CDR3 is 14 residues long. The J segment lost 7 bases and the V segment lost 7 bases, leaving 9 bases of the junction unmatched. DNA for the CDR3: TGCAGTGGGTCCGGACTAGCGGGAGTGGGGACCCAGTACTTC. Amino acids: CSGSGLAGVGTQYF.

Ten or more counts support this clonotype. CDR3 nucleotide sequence: TGTGCCAGCAGAGCATGGGACAGTGGGGATGAGCAGTTCTTC. This gives the protein CASRAWDSGDEQFF. The genes are TRBV6-1 and TRBJ2-1; 7 bases are shared with TRBD1. Losses at the gene ends were 6 bases for V and 8 bases for J; bases not matched to a gene: 10. Per the germline V gene, CDR1 is MNHNS and CDR2 is SASEGT. This CDR3 has 14 residues.

This clonotype appeared a few times. The chain joins TRBV7-9 to TRBJ1-1; 10 bases align to TRBD1. Trimming removed 5 bases from V and 0 bases from J; junction bases left unmatched: 6. The CDR3 is 16 residues long. Germline V gene data show CDR1 as SEHNR and CDR2 as FQNEAQ (reference sequence). CDR3 loop: CASSPPGQGVNTEAFF. The CDR3 nucleotides read TGTGCCAGCAGCCCCCCCGGACAGGGGGTGAACACTGAAGCTTTCTTT.

This clonotype occurred a few times. This chain links TRBV15 with TRBJ2-1, with 12 bases that match TRBD2. This CDR3 contains 18 residues. Germline V gene sequence: CDR1 LNHNV, CDR2 YYDKDF (reference sequence). V lost 5 bases, J lost 0 bases, and 8 bases stayed unmatched. The CDR3 is CATSPGLAGPSSYNEQFF. CDR3 sequence (DNA): TGTGCCACCAGCCCTGGACTAGCGGGACCAAGCTCCTACAATGAGCAGTTCTTC.

A few counts support this clonotype. J is TRBJ2-1 and V is TRBV6-2 or TRBV6-3; no reliable D call. Germline lookup yields CDR1 MNHEY and CDR2 SVGEGT. The CDR3 length is 13 residues. Trimming shortened V by 6 bases and J by 5 bases, and 11 bases separated the two germline ends. Here the CDR3 reads CASSTGPHNEQFF. For the CDR3, the DNA is TGTGCCAGCAGCACCGGGCCCCACAATGAGCAGTTCTTC.

The J gene is TRBJ1-1, the V gene TRBV19, with D tentatively TRBD1 (6 bases). CDR3 length: 14 residues. Germline lookup yields CDR1 LNHDA and CDR2 SQIVND (reference sequence). V gave up 6 bases and J gave up 4 bases, with 15 bases separating them. CDR3 sequence: CASRHREVVTEAFF. Here the CDR3 DNA reads TGTGCCAGTAGGCACAGGGAGGTGGTCACTGAAGCTTTCTTT.

Regarding this clonotype: Its ends do not fully match the called genes, so a read error is possible. V is TRBV13 and J is TRBJ2-5, with D possibly being TRBD2 (6 bases). This CDR3 has 14 amino acids. The germline CDR1 and CDR2 sequences are PRHDT and FYEKMQ (reference sequence). The CDR3 DNA is TGTGCCAGCAGCCTAGGAGGGACCTCACGGGACCAGTACTTC. Translation gives CASSLGGTSRDQYF.

This clonotype has more than one count but fewer than ten. The J gene is TRBJ2-6, the V gene TRBV7-7; D not resolved. The CDR3 covers 14 residues. The ends were cut back, 6 bases at V and 3 bases at J, with 9 bases in the middle. Germline V gene lookup returns CDR1 SSHAT and CDR2 FNYEAQ (reference sequence). The chain's CDR3 is CASSKNGGANVLTF. CDR3 in DNA: TGTGCCAGCAGTAAAAACGGTGGGGCCAACGTCCTGACTTTC.

At least ten counts were recorded for this clonotype. This chain links TRBV6-5 with TRBJ2-3; TRBD2 matches 8 bases. CDR1 MNHEY and CDR2 SVGAGI come from the germline V gene. With V trimmed by 2 bases and J by 1 base, 5 bases remained unmatched. This CDR3 is 16 amino acids long. The CDR3 bases are TGTGCCAGCAGTTACGGGCGGGGGGCTCGCACAGATACGCAGTATTTT. This sequence encodes CASSYGRGARTDTQYF.

This clonotype has just a few counts. V usage is TRBV20-1 and J usage is TRBJ2-1; the D gene is possibly TRBD2 (5 bases). Germline V gene data show CDR1 as DFQATT and CDR2 as SNEGSKA (reference sequence). The CDR3 is 15 amino acids. The V end was cut by 3 bases, the J end by 0 bases, with 12 bases between. The CDR3 sequence: CSASKGSNSYNEQFF. The CDR3 DNA reads as TGCAGTGCTAGTAAAGGGAGTAACTCCTACAATGAGCAGTTCTTC.

This clonotype was detected a few times. The V gene is TRBV7-6, the J gene TRBJ2-2; TRBD2 matches at 11 bases. This CDR3 contains 16 residues. CDR1 and CDR2 (germline): SGHVS, FNYEAQ. Trimming at V came to 4 bases and at J to 4 bases, leaving 5 bases not matched to a gene. The CDR3 reads CASSSTSGSITGELFF. The CDR3 DNA follows: TGTGCCAGCAGCTCTACTAGCGGGAGTATCACCGGGGAGCTGTTTTTT.

This clonotype was detected only a few times. The V call is TRBV24-1, the J call TRBJ1-2; perhaps TRBD1 as D (5 bases). The CDR3 length is 17 residues. V was pared by 4 bases and J by 4 bases, with 21 bases between. In germline, CDR1 is KGHDR, CDR2 SFDVKD. DNA for the CDR3: TGTGCCACCAGTGAAGGGGCTGTTGGGGGAAGGAGCTATGGCTACACCTTC. This sequence encodes CATSEGAVGGRSYGYTF.

This clonotype turned up a few times. The chain has TRBV6-1 and TRBJ2-5; D gene ambiguous. Germline V gene data show CDR1 as MNHNS and CDR2 as SASEGT. The CDR3 loop spans 11 amino acids. The V gene lost 9 bases and the J gene lost 9 bases, with 14 bases spanning the gap. CDR3 region: CASLNKKAQYF. CDR3 DNA: TGTGCCAGTCTAAACAAGAAAGCCCAGTACTTC.

The V call is TRBV12-3 or TRBV12-4, the J call TRBJ1-4, with D unresolved. CDR3 length: 14 amino acids. The V gene lost 5 bases and the J gene lost 3 bases, with 10 bases spanning the gap. The CDR3 spells CASSIPGANEKLFF. CDR3 sequence (DNA): TGTGCCAGCAGTATCCCCGGAGCTAATGAAAAACTGTTTTTT.

This sequence joins TRBV28 and TRBJ2-5; TRBD1 matches at 10 bases. Per germline, CDR1 MDHEN and CDR2 SYDVKM. Losses at the gene ends were 3 bases for V and 3 bases for J; bases not matched to a gene: 7. The CDR3 is 16 amino acids. This chain's CDR3 is CASSFPPGQGKETQYF. For the CDR3, the DNA is TGTGCCAGCAGTTTTCCACCGGGACAGGGGAAAGAGACCCAGTACTTC.

The J gene is TRBJ1-5, the V gene TRBV6-2 or TRBV6-3; D remains ambiguous. Germline V gene data show CDR1 as MNHEY and CDR2 as SVGEGT. The V and J ends lost 5 bases and 0 bases respectively, with 17 bases between them. CDR3 size: 17 residues. CDR3 sequence: CASSLASVSYSNQPQHF. The CDR3 DNA reads TGTGCCAGCAGTCTCGCTTCCGTGTCTTATAGCAATCAGCCCCAGCATTTT.

This clonotype was detected only a few times. The V and J genes are TRBV2 and TRBJ1-5; D remains ambiguous. Trimming left V 2 bases short and J 1 base short, with 27 bases between. This CDR3 region has 21 residues. The V gene's germline CDR1 is SNHLY and CDR2 FYNNEI. The CDR3: CASSEKSPRTRTSVSNQPQHF. The CDR3 nucleotides read TGTGCCAGCAGTGAAAAGAGCCCCCGGACCAGAACGAGTGTGAGCAATCAGCCCCAGCATTTT.

The chain is built from TRBV20-1 and TRBJ1-3; 7 nucleotides align to TRBD1. V shed 0 bases, J shed 2 bases, and the junction held 10 bases outside the gene matches. CDR1 is DFQATT and CDR2 is SNEGSKA in the germline V gene (reference sequence). This CDR3 spans 17 amino acids. The CDR3 sequence is CSARDWGQRVTGNTIYF. The CDR3 region has the DNA TGCAGTGCTAGAGATTGGGGACAGCGGGTAACTGGAAACACCATATATTTT.

V gene TRBV10-3 combines with J gene TRBJ1-4; D gene ambiguous. The CDR3 covers 16 residues. Germline assignment: CDR1 ENHRY and CDR2 SYGVKD. Trimming stripped 2 bases from V and 0 bases from J, with 10 bases between. CDR3 nucleotide sequence: TGTGCCATCAGTGAGGTCCCCCGGGCAACTAATGAAAAACTGTTTTTT. It specifies CAISEVPRATNEKLFF.

CDR3 sequence: CATQRRDTYNEQFF. The CDR3 DNA sequence: TGTGCCACTCAACGACGGGACACGTACAATGAGCAGTTCTTC. The genes are TRBV19 and TRBJ2-1; perhaps TRBD1 as D (6 bases). Germline loops: CDR1 LNHDA, CDR2 SQIVND (reference sequence). This CDR3 contains 14 residues. Trimming took 10 bases from V and 4 from J, leaving 17 bases between them.

This clonotype was seen a handful of times. The rearrangement links TRBV11-2 to TRBJ2-1, with D perhaps matching TRBD1 or TRBD2 (5 bases each). V dropped 10 bases and J dropped 6 bases, with 25 bases sitting between them. The V gene's germline CDR1 is SGHAT and CDR2 FQNNGV. CDR3 size: 16 residues. CDR3 in amino acids: CATEGSGALWGNEQFF. For the CDR3, the DNA is TGTGCCACCGAGGGGTCTGGGGCTCTTTGGGGCAATGAGCAGTTCTTC.

This clonotype was counted only a few times. The chain recombines TRBV4-2 with TRBJ1-4; D perhaps matches TRBD1 (5 bases). V lost 3 bases, J lost 12 bases, and 8 bases lay in between. This CDR3 is 11 amino acids long. Germline V gene sequence: CDR1 LGHNA, CDR2 YNFKEQ. The CDR3 DNA reads as TGTGCCAGCAGCCAGCAGGGTGAACTGTTTTTT. Translating gives CASSQQGELFF.

The rearrangement joins TRBV18 to TRBJ2-7; TRBD2 is a possible D gene (6 bases). The CDR3 spans 14 residues. V shed 3 bases and J shed 5 bases, with 14 bases lying between them. In germline, CDR1 is KGHSH, CDR2 LQKENI. DNA for the CDR3: TGTGCCAGCTCACCCCTAGGCGGGATCGACGAGCAGTACTTC. Protein: CASSPLGGIDEQYF.

There are a few counts of this clonotype. The chain recombines TRBV15 with TRBJ2-6; D might be TRBD1 or TRBD2, each matching 5 bases. Germline CDR1 LNHNV, CDR2 YYDKDF (reference sequence). The V gene lost 5 bases and the J gene lost 4 bases, with 21 bases spanning the gap. The CDR3 consists of 18 residues. This chain's CDR3 is CATSRLPGTSTGANVLTF. In DNA, the CDR3 is TGTGCCACCAGCCGACTTCCTGGGACCTCAACGGGGGCCAACGTCCTGACTTTC.

This clonotype was recorded a few times. J is TRBJ2-3 and V is TRBV5-1; 7 bases map to TRBD1. The CDR3 contains 16 residues. The J segment lost 2 bases and the V segment lost 1 base, leaving 7 bases of the junction unmatched. Looked up from germline, CDR1 is SGHRS and CDR2 is YFSETQ. The CDR3 DNA sequence: TGCGCCAGCAGCTTGATCGGGGACAGCTTCACAGATACGCAGTATTTT. Protein sequence: CASSLIGDSFTDTQYF. Full variable domain (missing parts from reference TRBV5-1 and TRBJ2-3): KAGVTQTPRYLIKTRGQQVTLSCSPISGHRSVSWYQQTPGQGLQFLFEYFSETQRNKGNFPGRFSGRQFSNSRSEMNVSTLELGDSALYLCASSLIGDSFTDTQYFGPGTRLTVL.

In its sample, this clonotype was seen a few times. V gene TRBV11-2 combines with J gene TRBJ2-1, with D possibly matching TRBD2 (5 bases). V lost 3 bases to trimming and J lost 0 bases, with 15 bases between them. Germline V gene sequence: CDR1 SGHAT, CDR2 FQNNGV. CDR3 length: 17 amino acids. The CDR3 DNA reads TGTGCCAGCAGCTTGGGAAGTAGAGGGAGCTCCTACAATGAGCAGTTCTTC. It is translated as CASSLGSRGSSYNEQFF.

The CDR3 loop is CASSPVGTGGMLDGYTF. The CDR3 DNA sequence: TGTGCCAGCAGTCCGGTCGGGACAGGGGGCATGTTAGATGGCTACACCTTC. The chain couples TRBV27 to TRBJ1-2, with 12 nucleotides matching TRBD1. The length of the CDR3 is 17 residues. J lost 6 bases, V lost 5 bases, and 13 bases had no gene match. CDR1 is MNHEY, CDR2 SMNVEV, per germline (reference sequence).